A selection of T cell receptor beta chains follows, all from one sample in a study of T-cell memory formation after mild COVID-19. TCRdb itself ran the 5' RACE reads through MiXCR, one entry per CDR3 protein. The sample lists about 310,000 distinct CDR3 sequences, 19% occurring once. What was sequenced was PBMCs or a T cell subset sorted from them (not recorded which). The receptors were gathered from a man younger than 30 who had mild COVID-19 (a few samples of this study predate the infection). Cell type and time point are not known. Each CDR3 is given with its conserved first and last residue. A D gene is named only where the DNA matches it firmly.

>TRBV4-1|TRBJ2-3|.
CASSQDPTGVSTDTQYF
>TRBV6-1|TRBJ2-3|TRBD2
CASSEGLATDTQYF
>TRBV7-2|TRBJ2-3|.
CASSSTVTDTQYF
>TRBV20-1|TRBJ1-5|TRBD1
CSASDRAYSNQPQHF
>TRBV20-1|TRBJ1-1|.
CSARLTETDGLYAFF
>TRBV5-1|TRBJ2-7|.
CASSWTEGSSYEQYF
>TRBV6-6|TRBJ1-3|.
CASIEASSGNTIYF
>TRBV7-3|TRBJ1-5|.
CGGVGGGGQPQHF
>TRBV7-9|TRBJ1-1|.
CASTIVLTEAFF
>TRBV6-5|TRBJ2-5|.
CASSYVRGQGETQYF
>TRBV29-1|TRBJ1-1|.
CSVEEGGTEAFF
>TRBV2|TRBJ2-5|TRBD2
CASTLAGEGTQYF
>TRBV6-5|TRBJ1-2|.
CASSITYEGGGYTF
>TRBV28|TRBJ1-1|.
CASTSSAVEAFF
>TRBV7-6|TRBJ1-4|.
CASSLSAANEKLFF
>TRBV7-2|TRBJ1-2|.
CASSQTNPPLGDGYTF
>TRBV15|TRBJ2-1|.
CATSKGRWDEQFF
>TRBV5-1|TRBJ2-5|.
CASSVDGGLETQYF
>TRBV20-1|TRBJ2-5|TRBD2
CSAPSGGGRQETQYF
>TRBV15|TRBJ2-7|TRBD2
CATSIIAGYEQYF
>TRBV29-1|TRBJ1-4|.
CSVQRGLNEKLFF
>TRBV20-1|TRBJ1-2|.
CSASLRPTNYGYTF
>TRBV7-3|TRBJ2-4|.
CASSLETGVGIQYF
>TRBV29-1|TRBJ1-1|TRBD1
CSVELRGLNTEAFF
>TRBV29-1|TRBJ1-2|.
CSVEVTDRKQTF
>TRBV5-1|TRBJ1-2|TRBD1
CASSETGVYGYTF
>TRBV7-9|TRBJ2-4|TRBD1
CASSFGQGARSKNIQYF
>TRBV4-3|TRBJ2-5|.
CASSQDFSRAQYF
>TRBV4-1|TRBJ1-4|.
CASSQKMGSEKLFF
>TRBV29-1|TRBJ1-5|.
CSARRSGINQPQHF
>TRBV6-2/TRBV6-3|TRBJ1-6|TRBD1
CASSYPGTGDNSPLHF
>TRBV6-2/TRBV6-3|TRBJ2-7|.
CASSYSKDNSYEQYF
>TRBV7-2|TRBJ2-3|.
CASSMDRGDTDTQYF
>TRBV9|TRBJ2-1|.
CASSDTSVSYNEQFF
>TRBV12-3/TRBV12-4|TRBJ1-6|.
CASSLTLGRGSPLHF
>TRBV28|TRBJ2-2|.
CASSFFPGELFF
>TRBV4-1|TRBJ1-5|.
CASSQGGRENQPQHF
>TRBV9|TRBJ1-2|.
CASTSGSAIDYGYTF
>TRBV7-3|TRBJ2-3|.
CASSSSGADTQYF
>TRBV28|TRBJ2-3|TRBD2
CASSVTSGGADTQYF
>TRBV4-2|TRBJ2-7|.
CASSQARYYEQYF
>TRBV12-3/TRBV12-4|TRBJ2-5|TRBD1
CASSLGQLETQYF
>TRBV29-1|TRBJ1-2|.
CSVHSNYGYTF
>TRBV4-3|TRBJ2-1|TRBD2
CASSRGMTSGGARNEQFF
>TRBV4-1|TRBJ2-7|TRBD1
CASSPGQRDEQYF
>TRBV4-1|TRBJ1-3|.
CASSYRAPGLGGNTIYF